Shown below are 15 T cell receptor beta chains from a single sample sequenced in a study of radiotherapy plus CTLA-4 blockade in lung cancer. The table came from immunoSEQ multiplex PCR; TCRdb's copy has only in-frame clones and leaves some out. This repertoire shows about 88,000 clones, about two thirds found once; its top ten account for around 15%. This specimen consisted of peripheral blood, obtained from a patient treated with radiotherapy plus ipilimumab. The receptors shown here come from a human donor with non-small cell lung cancer that progressed on radiotherapy plus ipilimumab.

The chain has TRBV13 and TRBJ2-1, with D perhaps TRBD2 (5 bases). Trimming shortened V by 5 bases and J by 5 bases, and 19 bases separated the two germline ends. The length of the CDR3 is 16 residues. Germline CDR1 PRHDT, CDR2 FYEKMQ (reference sequence). The DNA of the CDR3 is TGTGCCAGCAGCCCCGAAGAGGGCGGAGTTAACAATGAGCAGTTCTTC. Translation gives CASSPEEGGVNNEQFF.

The chain links TRBV5-1 to TRBJ2-1, with D maybe TRBD1 (5 bases). The V end lost 0 bases, the J end lost 8 bases, and 12 bases lay between the germline ends. Germline V lookup: CDR1 SGHRS, CDR2 YFSETQ. This CDR3 has 14 residues. The chain's CDR3 is CASSLARMGHEQFF. In DNA, the CDR3 is TGCGCCAGCAGCTTGGCCCGTATGGGGCATGAGCAGTTCTTC. The full variable domain, in which reference TRBV5-1 and TRBJ2-1 provide the parts outside the CDR3, is KAGVTQTPRYLIKTRGQQVTLSCSPISGHRSVSWYQQTPGQGLQFLFEYFSETQRNKGNFPGRFSGRQFSNSRSEMNVSTLELGDSALYLCASSLARMGHEQFFGPGTRLTVL.

V and J are TRBV5-5 and TRBJ2-3, with D uncertain. This CDR3 contains 13 residues. The germline V and J ends were trimmed by 4 bases and 3 bases, with 9 bases remaining between them. The germline CDR1 and CDR2 sequences are SGHKS and YYEKEE (reference sequence). CDR3 nucleotides: TGTGCCAGCAGCCGGGCCGGAACAGATACGCAGTATTTT. It yields the protein CASSRAGTDTQYF.

The chain carries TRBV2 and TRBJ1-5; perhaps TRBD1 as D (5 bases). Germline CDR1 SNHLY, CDR2 FYNNEI. The V and J ends lost 5 bases and 2 bases respectively, with 13 bases between them. The length of the CDR3 is 15 residues. The chain's CDR3 is CASSPDSGGNQPQHF. CDR3 in DNA: TGTGCCAGCAGTCCCGACAGCGGAGGCAATCAGCCCCAGCATTTT.

The V and J genes are TRBV7-9 and TRBJ1-5; D unclear. This CDR3 is built from 12 residues. From germline, CDR1 is SEHNR and CDR2 FQNEAQ (reference sequence). The germline V and J ends were trimmed by 5 bases and 9 bases, with 11 bases remaining between them. The CDR3 sequence is CASSPGVWPQHF. The CDR3 bases are TGTGCCAGCAGCCCTGGGGTCTGGCCCCAGCATTTT.

The gene calls are TRBV7-8 and TRBJ1-1; D is unclear. The V and J ends lost 3 bases and 7 bases respectively, with 9 bases between them. The CDR3 runs 12 residues. Germline CDR1 is SGHVS and CDR2 is FQNEAQ. This CDR3 reads CASSFSAGEAFF. The CDR3 nucleotides read TGTGCCAGCAGCTTTTCAGCCGGTGAAGCTTTCTTT.

The chain uses TRBV5-1 and TRBJ2-2; no reliable D call. The CDR3 is 15 residues long. The germline V and J ends were trimmed by 2 bases and 3 bases, with 11 bases remaining between them. Germline CDR1 and CDR2: SGHRS and YFSETQ. The CDR3 nucleotides are TGCGCCAGCAGCTTTGATCCGGCGGACACCGGGGAGCTGTTTTTT. Translated: CASSFDPADTGELFF.

Concerning this clone itself: Other DNA sequences in the same sample also yield this CDR3. The gene calls are TRBV7-2 and TRBJ2-5; no firm D call. The V end lost 2 bases, the J end lost 5 bases, and 9 bases lay between the germline ends. This CDR3 is built from 13 residues. Germline CDR1 reads SGHTA; CDR2 reads FQGNSA. The CDR3 coding sequence is TGTGCCAGCAGCTTAAGTCTAGGGGAGACCCAGTACTTC. Translated: CASSLSLGETQYF.

This chain joins TRBV2 and TRBJ1-2; D is perhaps TRBD1 (5 bases). The germline CDR1 and CDR2 sequences are SNHLY and FYNNEI. The CDR3 has 17 amino acids. The V gene lost 0 bases and the J gene lost 3 bases, with 17 bases spanning the gap. The CDR3 loop is CASSEARGTGNYYGYTF. The CDR3 DNA reads as TGTGCCAGCAGTGAAGCGAGGGGCACAGGAAACTACTATGGCTACACCTTC.

The chain couples TRBV5-1 to TRBJ1-4; 10 nucleotides line up with TRBD1. The germline V gene has CDR1 SGHRS and CDR2 YFSETQ. J was trimmed by 8 bases and V by 0 bases; bases with no gene match: 7. The CDR3 totals 16 residues. The CDR3 spells CASSLAPGQGKEKLFF. The CDR3, as DNA: TGCGCCAGCAGCTTGGCCCCGGGACAGGGGAAGGAAAAACTGTTTTTT.

This clone was recorded only once. The chain employs TRBV29-1 and TRBJ2-2; D gene ambiguous. V was shortened by 1 base and J by 2 bases, with 11 bases between the two germline ends. Germline V lookup: CDR1 SQVTM, CDR2 ANQGSEA. The CDR3 totals 15 residues. The CDR3: CSVEVEQQNTGELFF. Written as DNA, the CDR3 is TGCAGCGTTGAAGTAGAACAGCAAAACACCGGGGAGCTGTTTTTT.

The chain combines TRBV4-2 with TRBJ2-3, with D hard to call. There are 15 residues in the CDR3. Germline V gene sequence: CDR1 LGHNA, CDR2 YNFKEQ. Trimming shortened V by 4 bases and J by 2 bases, and 13 bases separated the two germline ends. The CDR3 DNA sequence: TGTGCCAGCAGCCGAGGAGCTATGCCCACAGATACGCAGTATTTT. Its translation: CASSRGAMPTDTQYF.

V and J are TRBV11-1 and TRBJ1-1; 8 nucleotides agree with TRBD1. The trim removed 6 bases at V and 12 bases at J, leaving 9 bases unmatched. This CDR3 region has 12 residues. From germline, CDR1 is SGHAT and CDR2 FQDESV (reference sequence). CDR3 loop: CASRNPGQETFF. The DNA for the CDR3 is TGTGCCAGCAGGAACCCGGGACAGGAGACTTTCTTT.

The V and J genes are TRBV2 and TRBJ2-1; 8 bases are shared with TRBD2. This CDR3 is built from 15 residues. Germline-derived CDR1 and CDR2 are SNHLY and FYNNEI. With 4 bases clipped from V and 6 bases from J, the junction kept 8 bases outside the gene matches. The CDR3 region is CASSGLAGQGNEQFF. CDR3 coding DNA: TGTGCCAGCAGTGGTCTAGCGGGCCAGGGCAATGAGCAGTTCTTC.

This clone has only a few counts. The chain is built from TRBV29-1 and TRBJ2-7, with 8 bases matching TRBD1. From germline, CDR1 is SQVTM and CDR2 ANQGSEA. The CDR3 contains 12 residues. V dropped 1 base and J dropped 5; count of bases not matched to a gene: 1. This CDR3 is CSVEGTGNEQYF. CDR3 DNA sequence: TGCAGCGTTGAAGGGACAGGGAACGAGCAGTACTTC.